The entry below gives a single TCR beta chain sequence along with its context. Its antigen is currently unknown. Execution of the assay was at deep level. Method: immunoSEQ multiplex PCR; TCRdb's copy keeps in-frame clones and lacks some. Here the sample spans around 1.9 million clones, 93% being singletons. J was trimmed by 0 bases and V by 10 bases; bases with no gene match: 9. The CDR3 sequence is 14 residues long. The germline V gene encodes CDR1 MNHEY and CDR2 SMNVEV (reference sequence). Cells designated naive CD8 were CD45RO-negative and were positively selected for CCR7, with terminally differentiated effector memory CD45RA+ cells excluded. The source of the sample is a study of shared clonotypes between healthy human individuals. General study findings and limits: Donor clonotype sharing was expected to depend on sequencing depth.

Input material: naive CD8+ T cells from PBMCs. The source of this sequence is a man younger than 35 in good health. Some clones in this sample may be carry-over from other donors' samples. This chain links TRBV27 with TRBJ2-7; 7 bases align to TRBD1. CDR3 region: CATQRQGLSYEQYF. In DNA, the CDR3 is TGTGCCACCCAAAGACAGGGTCTCTCCTACGAGCAGTACTTC.